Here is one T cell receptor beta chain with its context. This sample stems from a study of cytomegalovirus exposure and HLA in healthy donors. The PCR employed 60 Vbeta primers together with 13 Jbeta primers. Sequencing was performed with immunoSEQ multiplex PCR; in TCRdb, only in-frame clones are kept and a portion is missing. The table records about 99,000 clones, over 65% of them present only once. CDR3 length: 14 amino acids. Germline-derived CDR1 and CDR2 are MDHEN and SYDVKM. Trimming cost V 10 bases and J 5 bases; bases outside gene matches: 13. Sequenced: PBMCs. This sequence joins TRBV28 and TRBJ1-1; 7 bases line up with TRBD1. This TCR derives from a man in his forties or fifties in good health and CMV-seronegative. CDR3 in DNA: TGTGCCAACTTGCCAACAGGGGCGAGAACTGAAGCTTTCTTT. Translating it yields CANLPTGARTEAFF.